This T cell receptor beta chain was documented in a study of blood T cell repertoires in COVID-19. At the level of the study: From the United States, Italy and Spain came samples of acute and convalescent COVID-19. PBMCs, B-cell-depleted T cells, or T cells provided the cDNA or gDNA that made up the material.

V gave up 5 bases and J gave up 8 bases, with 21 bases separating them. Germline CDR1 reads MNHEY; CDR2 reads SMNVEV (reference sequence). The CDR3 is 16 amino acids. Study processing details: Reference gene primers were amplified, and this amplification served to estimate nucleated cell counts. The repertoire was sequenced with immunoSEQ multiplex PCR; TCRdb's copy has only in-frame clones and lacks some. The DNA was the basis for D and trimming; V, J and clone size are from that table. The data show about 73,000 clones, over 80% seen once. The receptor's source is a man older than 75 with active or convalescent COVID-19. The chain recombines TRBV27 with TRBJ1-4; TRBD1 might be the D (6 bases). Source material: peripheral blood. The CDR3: CASSPPGQPRAEKLFF. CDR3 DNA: TGTGCCAGCAGTCCCCCGGGACAACCCCGGGCCGAAAAACTGTTTTTT.